This TCR beta chain was found in a study of shared clonotypes between healthy human individuals. Study-level findings and limits: On the whole, naive subsets had larger estimated richness than memory subsets had.

About this clone itself: The antigen is undetermined.

The assay ran at deep level. This table comes from immunoSEQ multiplex PCR, and its TCRdb copy is limited to in-frame clones, with some not included. The sample lists approximately 1.5 million clones; roughly 98.5% were seen once. The CDR3 extends over 14 amino acids. The germline V and J ends were trimmed by 2 bases and 0 bases, with 7 bases remaining between them. From germline, CDR1 is SGHRS and CDR2 YFSETQ. The specimen sequenced was naive CD4+ T cells sorted from blood. As to subset: CD45RA+ positively selected. The chain has TRBV5-1 and TRBJ2-3; the D is unclear. The origin of this receptor is a man aged 30 to 39 in good health. In nucleotides, the CDR3 is TGCGCCAGCAGCTTCATTCCTAGCACAGATACGCAGTATTTT. This sequence encodes CASSFIPSTDTQYF.